This T cell receptor (beta chain) was sequenced in a study of CD8 T cells in Susac syndrome. Study at large: Susac syndrome patients were untreated, on corticosteroids with some adding intravenous immunoglobulin, or on intravenous immunoglobulin only.

This CDR3 is built from 13 residues. V gave up 0 bases and J gave up 8 bases, with 8 bases separating them. Germline CDR1 and CDR2: SGHNT and YYREEE (reference sequence). General observations from the study: When the CD4+ T cell repertoires of patients with Susac syndrome were examined, they did not show any clonal expansion.

TEMRA cells underwent FACS enrichment and CD8+ and CD4+ T cells underwent negative isolation. This clonotype was found once. Its antigen remains unidentified. The RNA, about 0.5 to 1 ug, was put through reverse transcription using random hexamers. The method of amplification for TCR beta CDR3 was immunoSEQ multiplex PCR, covering 54 Vbeta and 13 Jbeta. TCRdb itself ran the immunoSEQ multiplex PCR reads through MiXCR, one entry per CDR3 protein. The sample consists of approximately 77,000 distinct CDR3 sequences, roughly 91% of them appearing once. The V gene is TRBV5-4, the J gene TRBJ1-4; D call uncertain. This clonotype was obtained from a human donor with Susac syndrome. Sequenced sample: CD4+ T cells from PBMCs. CDR3 nucleotide sequence: TGTGCCAGCAGCTTGGCAGTAGAAGAAAAACTGTTTTTT. Translation: CASSLAVEEKLFF.